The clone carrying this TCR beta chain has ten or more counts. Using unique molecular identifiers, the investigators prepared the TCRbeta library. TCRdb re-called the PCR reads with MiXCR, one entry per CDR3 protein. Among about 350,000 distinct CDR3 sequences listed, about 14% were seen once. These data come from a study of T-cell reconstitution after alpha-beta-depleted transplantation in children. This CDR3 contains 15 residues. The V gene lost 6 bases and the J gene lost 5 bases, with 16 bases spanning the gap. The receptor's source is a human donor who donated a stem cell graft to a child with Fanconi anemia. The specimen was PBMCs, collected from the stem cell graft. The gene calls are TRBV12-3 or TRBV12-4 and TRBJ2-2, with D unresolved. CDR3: CASRSLDVRTGELFF. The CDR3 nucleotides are TGTGCCAGCAGATCCCTGGACGTTCGGACCGGGGAGCTGTTTTTT.